This T cell receptor beta chain was captured by sequencing in a study of technical replicates of blood from several donors. Generated by immunoSEQ multiplex PCR, the TCRdb table keeps only in-frame clones and is missing some. The sample lists about 80,000 clones; about 86% were seen once. The CDR3 is 14 residues long. Looked up from germline, CDR1 is SQVTM and CDR2 is ANQGSEA. Trimming stripped 3 bases from V and 0 bases from J, with 9 bases between. The clonotype was recovered from a human donor in good health. Some clones in this sample may be carry-over from other donors' samples. The material sequenced was PBMCs. The chain links TRBV29-1 to TRBJ2-1; D may be TRBD2 (6 bases). The CDR3 loop reads CSVDLGSSYNEQFF. The CDR3 nucleotides read TGCAGCGTTGACCTCGGGAGCTCCTACAATGAGCAGTTCTTC.